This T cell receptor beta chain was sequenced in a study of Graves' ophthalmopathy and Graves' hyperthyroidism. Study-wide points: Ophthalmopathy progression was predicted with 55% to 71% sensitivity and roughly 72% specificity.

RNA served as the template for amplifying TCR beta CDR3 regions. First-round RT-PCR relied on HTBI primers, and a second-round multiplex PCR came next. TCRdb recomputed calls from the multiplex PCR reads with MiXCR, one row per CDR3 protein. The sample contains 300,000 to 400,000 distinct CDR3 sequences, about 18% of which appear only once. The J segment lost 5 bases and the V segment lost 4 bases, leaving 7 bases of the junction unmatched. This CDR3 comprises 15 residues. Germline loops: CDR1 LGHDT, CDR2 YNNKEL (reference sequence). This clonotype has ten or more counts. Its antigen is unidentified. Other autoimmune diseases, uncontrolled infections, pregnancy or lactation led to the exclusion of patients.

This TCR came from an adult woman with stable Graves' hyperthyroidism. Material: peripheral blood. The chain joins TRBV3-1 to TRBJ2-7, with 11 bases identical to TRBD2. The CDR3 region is CASSLVAGGPNEQYF. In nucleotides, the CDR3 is TGTGCCAGCAGCCTAGTAGCGGGAGGGCCGAACGAGCAGTACTTC.